This record concerns one T cell receptor (beta chain) sequence. What antigen it recognizes has not been identified. No qualities accompany the bases; no much larger clone lies one base away. The donors were included in the validation cohort of 90 to 150 subjects, a group kept apart from the approximately 670-subject first cohort. The data were obtained in a study of cytomegalovirus exposure and HLA in healthy donors (dated by TCRdb to about 2017). Regarding the complete study: According to a later analysis, one platform produced both the roughly 120 validation repertoires and the 666 repertoires of the first cohort. Along with the roughly 610-subject first cohort, a separate validation cohort of about 110 different subjects was used. The study was designed to test whether signatures of past pathogen exposure could be identified by cataloging public T cell receptors. To predict cytomegalovirus infection status, the study combined high-throughput TCR immunosequencing, statistical association of individual TCRs with disease status, and machine learning.

Here is what the overall study found, with its caveats: The classifier was reported to diagnose cytomegalovirus status with high specificity and sensitivity in both the original cohort and the validation cohort. A total of 150 to 200 TCR beta chains were listed by the study as associated with cytomegalovirus. In vitro tests confirmed that a few of the cytomegalovirus-associated TCR beta chains recognize cytomegalovirus antigens. Most TCR sequences were observed very rarely across donors, whereas some public TCRs were present in many individuals. The authors suggested that the approach could potentially be generalized to other disease states and immunological phenotypes. Of the cluster scores, around 95% were above 0 in a later analysis, which found that TCRs clustered in the first cohort also tended to co-occur in the approximately 110 validation repertoires. A later analysis lacked HLA typing for the validation cohort, so it scored co-occurrence in that cohort across all 110 or so repertoires.

Library preparation employed the immunoSEQ multiplex PCR assay. The original pipeline was this. A statistical classification framework was built for diagnosing cytomegalovirus status from the catalog of TCR beta chain sequences. TCRdb obtained this table from immuneACCESS and retained in-frame rearrangements with V and J assigned. These tables miss some clones; where compared with another copy, unresolved V genes account for less than half of the shortfall, and the remainder is unexplained. Clone size and V and J calls were adopted from that table, with D and trimming inferred from the DNA. In all, the sample holds tens of thousands of clones, and roughly 94% of those were seen once. Of the sample, 2.1% falls within the top ten clones. According to the germline V gene, CDR1 reads SNHLY and CDR2 reads FYNNEI. Here V drops 6 bases and J drops 6 bases, and the junction holds 4 bases not matched to any gene. The CDR3 contains 12 residues, cysteine and phenylalanine counted. CDR3 DNA is the only sequence kept; it has 36 bases, read in frame from the first base.

Rearrangement joined TRBV2 to TRBJ1-1; a stretch of 7 junction bases matches TRBD1. The sample was PBMCs. This sequence was found in a woman between 18 and 29 years old in good health and CMV-seronegative. The CDR3 amino acid sequence is: CASRVDRAEAFF. The nucleotides are TGTGCCAGCAGGGTAGACAGGGCTGAAGCTTTCTTT.